In its sample, the clone carrying this T cell receptor (beta chain) was seen a few times. Its antigen is unknown. Treatment was busulfan-fludarabine conditioning, a marrow graft, and cyclophosphamide on days +3 and +4. The data derive from a study of T cells after posttransplantation cyclophosphamide. Data came from immunoSEQ multiplex PCR; TCRdb stores just in-frame clones and leaves some out. The table lists several thousand clones, nearly 85% of them singletons. Study-level results: Tissue-infiltrating T cells from skin or gut overlapped little with blood T cells.

V trimming: 6 bases; J trimming: 9 bases; junction bases outside the gene matches: 7. The CDR3 has 13 residues. Germline-derived CDR1 and CDR2 are MNHEY and SVGAGI. The specimen comprised CD4+ T cells sorted from blood, sampled just over 240 days after a stem cell transplant with posttransplant cyclophosphamide. This clonotype was sampled from a male patient aged 25-45 years who received an allogeneic stem cell transplant from a related donor, was CMV-positive, and had no GVHD. Some T cells here may be from the graft donor. The V and J genes are TRBV6-5 and TRBJ2-5; 10 bases agree with TRBD2. Here the CDR3 reads CASRGSGRGPQYF. DNA of the CDR3: TGTGCCAGCAGGGGAAGCGGGAGGGGACCCCAGTACTTC.